The 8 T cell receptor beta chains presented below share a single source sample, sequenced in a study of T cells after posttransplantation cyclophosphamide. Clones were sequenced by immunoSEQ multiplex PCR, and TCRdb holds only the in-frame ones, with some missing. Singletons are absent from the sample, which has approximately 12,000 clones. Busulfan-fludarabine conditioning, marrow transplant, and cyclophosphamide on days +3 and +4 were administered. The sequencing here drew on PBMCs, taken after allogeneic stem cell transplant with posttransplant cyclophosphamide. These receptors all stem from a female patient aged 35 to 55 who received an allogeneic stem cell transplant from a related donor, was CMV-positive, and had acute GVHD only. Some T cells may have come from the graft donor.

The rearrangement joins TRBV5-1 to TRBJ2-3; D perhaps matches TRBD2 (6 bases). Germline CDR1 and CDR2: SGHRS and YFSETQ. Trimming pared 4 bases from V and 3 bases from J, leaving 9 bases between. The CDR3 is 13 residues long. CDR3 amino acids: CASSKEGTDTQYF. Here the CDR3 DNA reads TGCGCCAGCAGCAAGGAGGGAACAGATACGCAGTATTTT.

This clone was seen at least ten times. V gene TRBV7-2 combines with J gene TRBJ2-7; TRBD2 is a possible D gene (5 bases). This CDR3 region has 15 residues. The germline CDR1 and CDR2 sequences are SGHTA and FQGNSA. Trimming left V 2 bases short and J 4 bases short, with 15 bases between. Here the CDR3 DNA reads TGTGCCAGCAGCTTACGGCTCCCTGGAGGATACGAGCAGTACTTC. Translated: CASSLRLPGGYEQYF.

This clone was counted many times. V and J are TRBV19 and TRBJ1-2, with 8 nucleotides matching TRBD1. Germline trimming cut 3 bases from V and 8 bases from J; bases unmatched to any gene: 8. This CDR3 is built from 14 residues. Germline lookup yields CDR1 LNHDA and CDR2 SQIVND (reference sequence). This chain's CDR3 is CASSIAQGARGYTF. DNA for the CDR3: TGTGCCAGTAGTATCGCCCAGGGGGCAAGGGGCTACACCTTC.

In its sample, this clone was seen a few times. Given a far larger clone just one base away, this is likely a sequencing read error. The sample contains more than one DNA sequence encoding this CDR3. This sequence joins TRBV6-5 and TRBJ1-1; perhaps TRBD1 as D (6 bases). This CDR3 comprises 13 residues. V shed 9 bases and J shed 1 base, with 12 bases lying between them. Germline assignment: CDR1 MNHEY and CDR2 SVGAGI. CDR3 nucleotide sequence: TGTGCCAGTGAGGGACACCCGAACACTGAAGCTTTCTTT. Its protein is CASEGHPNTEAFF.

This clone was counted many times. This sample also contains other DNA sequences that code for the same CDR3. The chain combines TRBV5-4 with TRBJ2-5, with 10 bases identical to TRBD2. The V gene end was trimmed by 0 bases and the J gene end by 2 bases; junction bases not matched to a gene: 16. Germline CDR1 and CDR2: SGHNT and YYREEE (reference sequence). This CDR3 region has 20 residues. CDR3 residues: CASSLAKPGLAGGRQETQYF. The CDR3 DNA reads as TGTGCCAGCAGCTTGGCGAAACCGGGATTAGCGGGGGGTAGGCAAGAGACCCAGTACTTC.

This clone was detected many times. The CDR3 sequence is CASSVTASGSEQYV. CDR3 coding DNA: TGTGCCAGCAGTGTAACTGCTAGCGGGAGCGAGCAGTACGTC. The rearrangement uses TRBV2 and TRBJ2-7, with TRBD2 identical over 10 bases. CDR1 is SNHLY, CDR2 FYNNEI, per germline. There are 14 residues in the CDR3. V shed 4 bases, J shed 6 bases, and the junction held 6 bases outside the gene matches.

This clone was counted many times. The chain links TRBV14 to TRBJ2-2; D possibly corresponds to TRBD1 (5 bases). Per the germline V gene, CDR1 is SGHDN and CDR2 is FVKESK. Deletions cut 2 bases from V and 7 bases from J, with 8 bases between. This CDR3 comprises 13 residues. DNA for the CDR3: TGTGCCAGCAGCCAACAGGGCCTCGGGGAGCTGTTTTTT. Translating gives CASSQQGLGELFF.

In its sample, this clone was seen many times. The V call is TRBV27, the J call TRBJ1-4, with D hard to call. V was cut by 1 base and J by 2 bases, with 14 bases left in between. Germline V gene sequence: CDR1 MNHEY, CDR2 SMNVEV (reference sequence). The CDR3 loop spans 17 amino acids. The CDR3 sequence: CASSLLGRPGTNEKLFF. The CDR3 region has the DNA TGTGCCAGCAGTTTATTGGGCCGGCCGGGGACTAATGAAAAACTGTTTTTT.